The entry below describes one T cell receptor beta chain. This entry comes from a study of blood T cell repertoires in COVID-19. Study as a whole: T cells, B-cell-depleted T cells, or PBMCs provided the cDNA or gDNA that served as material.

Under the authors' procedure: Quantification of nucleated cells was approximated via reference gene primer amplification. Clones were read by immunoSEQ multiplex PCR, and TCRdb kept only the in-frame ones, dropping some. The V and J calls and clone size come from that table; D and trimming were worked out from the DNA. The data hold some 160,000 clones, with roughly 84% observed a single time. Enrolled through a virtual design, the participants were between roughly 18 and 95 years of age and came from about two dozen US areas. Trimming cost V 3 bases and J 8 bases; bases outside gene matches: 5. The CDR3 is made up of 14 amino acids. The germline gives CDR1 SGHTA, CDR2 FQGNSA.

The V gene is TRBV7-2, the J gene TRBJ2-4, with 9 positions matching TRBD2. The sample consisted of PBMCs or T cells enriched from blood (not recorded which). The receptor was isolated from a woman between 50 and 59 years old who had recovered from COVID-19. The CDR3 loop reads CASSFSGGSDIQYF. In DNA, the CDR3 is TGTGCCAGCAGCTTTAGCGGGGGTAGCGACATTCAGTACTTC.